Listed below are T cell receptor beta chains from one sample, sequenced in a study of cytomegalovirus exposure and HLA in healthy donors. Only in-frame clones appear in the TCRdb table, and some are missing; sequencing was by immunoSEQ multiplex PCR. The sample carries about 120,000 clones, approximately 78% recorded once. Sequencing was carried out using PBMCs. All receptors come from a man aged 40-55 years in good health and CMV-seronegative. The CDR3 runs from the conserved cysteine through the conserved F or W. Each record gives: J gene, clone size, CDR3 length, V gene, CDR3 protein. Clone size, where shown, is once, few, many, or a class for clones that have expanded.

J gene: TRBJ2-6
clone size: few
CDR3 length: 18
V gene: TRBV7-2
CDR3 protein: CASSLLAGFPSGANGLTF

J gene: TRBJ2-5
clone size: NA
CDR3 length: 19
V gene: TRBV18
CDR3 protein: CASSPPPSGGASRKETQYF

J gene: TRBJ2-1
clone size: NA
CDR3 length: 16
V gene: TRBV5-6
CDR3 protein: CASSLGTGIVVDEQFF

J gene: TRBJ2-1
clone size: NA
CDR3 length: 15
V gene: TRBV9
CDR3 protein: CASSVELGGRNEQFF

J gene: TRBJ2-7
clone size: once
CDR3 length: 17
V gene: TRBV4-3
CDR3 protein: CASSQEFIGQGAYEQYF

J gene: TRBJ2-2
clone size: NA
CDR3 length: 19
V gene: TRBV21-1
CDR3 protein: CASRTQGLAGERATGELFF

J gene: TRBJ2-5
clone size: once
CDR3 length: 14
V gene: TRBV5-6
CDR3 protein: CASSLLQPQETQYF

J gene: TRBJ2-1
clone size: NA
CDR3 length: 18
V gene: TRBV7-6
CDR3 protein: CASSLEGRGRSSYNEQFF

J gene: TRBJ2-3
clone size: NA
CDR3 length: 16
V gene: TRBV7-9
CDR3 protein: CASSRTSGGSTDTQYF

J gene: TRBJ2-1
clone size: NA
CDR3 length: 16
V gene: TRBV28
CDR3 protein: CASTPSAGGRSNEQFF

J gene: TRBJ2-1
clone size: NA
CDR3 length: 14
V gene: TRBV6-6
CDR3 protein: CASSPTTGDNEQFF

J gene: TRBJ2-3
clone size: few
CDR3 length: 15
V gene: TRBV7-2
CDR3 protein: CASSLGRAKWDTQYF

J gene: TRBJ1-3
clone size: NA
CDR3 length: 15
V gene: TRBV30
CDR3 protein: CAWSFSGGSGNTIYF

J gene: TRBJ1-1
clone size: NA
CDR3 length: 15
V gene: TRBV7-9
CDR3 protein: CASSQHRTGLTEAFF

J gene: TRBJ1-2
clone size: NA
CDR3 length: 14
V gene: TRBV6-5
CDR3 protein: CASRDRTGNYGYTF

J gene: TRBJ1-6
clone size: NA
CDR3 length: 16
V gene: TRBV30
CDR3 protein: CAWSVGTGTVYSPLHF

J gene: TRBJ1-2
clone size: NA
CDR3 length: 13
V gene: TRBV11-2
CDR3 protein: CASSLGQGTESTF

J gene: TRBJ2-7
clone size: NA
CDR3 length: 14
V gene: TRBV18
CDR3 protein: CASSPQDRSREQYF

J gene: TRBJ1-2
clone size: once
CDR3 length: 15
V gene: TRBV18
CDR3 protein: CASSPSVWGLDGYTF

J gene: TRBJ2-5
clone size: NA
CDR3 length: 14
V gene: TRBV29-1
CDR3 protein: CSVKTTGRLETQYF

J gene: TRBJ1-5
clone size: NA
CDR3 length: 12
V gene: TRBV19
CDR3 protein: CASSIVRQPQHF

J gene: TRBJ2-3
clone size: NA
CDR3 length: 18
V gene: TRBV5-4
CDR3 protein: CASSGTTGQGTTTDTQYF

J gene: TRBJ2-1
clone size: NA
CDR3 length: 14
V gene: TRBV6-5
CDR3 protein: CASSYWGAYNEQFF

J gene: TRBJ2-5
clone size: few
CDR3 length: 15
V gene: TRBV6-6
CDR3 protein: CASSYDRGNLETQYF

J gene: TRBJ1-4
clone size: once
CDR3 length: 16
V gene: TRBV27
CDR3 protein: CASSSTQGWANEKLFF

J gene: TRBJ2-2
clone size: NA
CDR3 length: 16
V gene: TRBV9
CDR3 protein: CASSVRSETNTGELFF

J gene: TRBJ2-7
clone size: once
CDR3 length: 16
V gene: TRBV5-4
CDR3 protein: CASSSGTGGLPHEQYF

J gene: TRBJ1-5
clone size: NA
CDR3 length: 14
V gene: TRBV28
CDR3 protein: CASSFGDNSQPQHF

J gene: TRBJ2-3
clone size: NA
CDR3 length: 18
V gene: TRBV6-7
CDR3 protein: CASSTEISTSDPLNTQYF

J gene: TRBJ2-1
clone size: NA
CDR3 length: 18
V gene: TRBV19
CDR3 protein: CASSAGASGASWGNEQFF

J gene: TRBJ2-7
clone size: NA
CDR3 length: 13
V gene: TRBV28
CDR3 protein: CASSLGTPYEQYF

J gene: TRBJ1-2
clone size: NA
CDR3 length: 15
V gene: TRBV19
CDR3 protein: CASSIMGVGGYGYTF

J gene: TRBJ2-3
clone size: medium-sized
CDR3 length: 17
V gene: TRBV4-3
CDR3 protein: CASSQAFSGGGTDTQYF

J gene: TRBJ1-5
clone size: NA
CDR3 length: 13
V gene: TRBV6-5
CDR3 protein: CASNDSRDQPQHF

J gene: TRBJ2-2
clone size: NA
CDR3 length: 14
V gene: TRBV7-2
CDR3 protein: CASRRSGGTGELFF

J gene: TRBJ1-1
clone size: NA
CDR3 length: 14
V gene: TRBV25-1
CDR3 protein: CASSVGRANTEAFF

J gene: TRBJ2-6
clone size: once
CDR3 length: 16
V gene: TRBV7-2
CDR3 protein: CASSDHGSSRANVLTF

J gene: TRBJ2-5
clone size: NA
CDR3 length: 13
V gene: TRBV7-2
CDR3 protein: CASTRGAEETQYF

J gene: TRBJ1-1
clone size: NA
CDR3 length: 13
V gene: TRBV15
CDR3 protein: CASGDRLNTEAFF

J gene: TRBJ2-5
clone size: NA
CDR3 length: 13
V gene: TRBV7-9
CDR3 protein: CASSLGGRETQYF

J gene: TRBJ2-3
clone size: NA
CDR3 length: 15
V gene: TRBV5-1
CDR3 protein: CASSYYGTSPDTQYF

J gene: TRBJ1-4
clone size: NA
CDR3 length: 16
V gene: TRBV18
CDR3 protein: CASSLEQGATNEKLFF

J gene: TRBJ2-3
clone size: NA
CDR3 length: 14
V gene: TRBV5-1
CDR3 protein: CASSLEVGLNTQYF

J gene: TRBJ2-1
clone size: once
CDR3 length: 16
V gene: TRBV5-4
CDR3 protein: CASSTGTSGGLNEQFF

J gene: TRBJ1-2
clone size: once
CDR3 length: 12
V gene: TRBV6-5
CDR3 protein: CASGTRAHGYTF

J gene: TRBJ2-1
clone size: NA
CDR3 length: 16
V gene: TRBV5-1
CDR3 protein: CASSLFQDGGYNEQFF

J gene: TRBJ1-3
clone size: NA
CDR3 length: 15
V gene: TRBV5-4
CDR3 protein: CASSSTGLGGNTIYF

J gene: TRBJ2-6
clone size: NA
CDR3 length: 15
V gene: TRBV5-8
CDR3 protein: CASSLVLAGANVLTF

J gene: TRBJ1-5
clone size: NA
CDR3 length: 13
V gene: TRBV27
CDR3 protein: CASSSRRDQPQHF

J gene: TRBJ2-7
clone size: NA
CDR3 length: 13
V gene: TRBV2
CDR3 protein: CASHGRRTYEQYF

J gene: TRBJ2-2
clone size: once
CDR3 length: 12
V gene: TRBV7-9
CDR3 protein: CASSLDFGELFF

J gene: TRBJ2-1
clone size: NA
CDR3 length: 15
V gene: TRBV11-1
CDR3 protein: CASSSGLAGHNEQFF

J gene: TRBJ2-3
clone size: NA
CDR3 length: 12
V gene: TRBV29-1
CDR3 protein: CSPSGGTDTQYF

J gene: TRBJ1-5
clone size: NA
CDR3 length: 19
V gene: TRBV9
CDR3 protein: CASSVPSSRRDYSNQPQHF

J gene: TRBJ2-1
clone size: few
CDR3 length: 14
V gene: TRBV10-3
CDR3 protein: CAISAAGDYNEQFF

J gene: TRBJ2-7
clone size: NA
CDR3 length: 14
V gene: TRBV4-3
CDR3 protein: CASSQDYRGDEQYF

J gene: TRBJ1-5
clone size: NA
CDR3 length: 14
V gene: TRBV7-2
CDR3 protein: CASSSQGAPQPQHF

J gene: TRBJ1-1
clone size: once
CDR3 length: 18
V gene: TRBV7-9
CDR3 protein: CASSSDFGAGSSRAEAFF

J gene: TRBJ2-1
clone size: NA
CDR3 length: 15
V gene: TRBV6-5
CDR3 protein: CASSYSTSGRQEQFF

J gene: TRBJ1-4
clone size: NA
CDR3 length: 19
V gene: TRBV4-2
CDR3 protein: CASSQDYGTQQGAGEKLFF